This T cell receptor (beta chain) was captured in a study of cytomegalovirus exposure and HLA in healthy donors. Study findings and constraints: About 87% or about 30% of the time was how often most TCR beta V segments were productive, according to an earlier analysis.

A word on this clone: Its antigen is not identified.

Trimming cost V 5 bases and J 5 bases; bases outside gene matches: 6. Germline CDR1 reads SNHLY; CDR2 reads FYNNEI. This CDR3 contains 14 residues. In the PCR, 60 Vbeta and 13 Jbeta primers were used. Clones were read by immunoSEQ multiplex PCR, and TCRdb kept only the in-frame ones, dropping some. The sample lists approximately 130,000 clones, around 85% occurring once. Source material: PBMCs. This receptor was identified in a woman younger than 45 in good health and CMV-seropositive. The chain combines TRBV2 with TRBJ2-5; 9 bases agree with TRBD2. CDR3 residues: CASSRASGEETQYF. The CDR3 DNA is TGTGCCAGCAGTAGGGCTAGCGGGGAGGAGACCCAGTACTTC. Variable domain in full (rest from reference TRBV2 and TRBJ2-5): EPEVTQTPSHQVTQMGQEVILRCVPISNHLYFYWYRQILGQKVEFLVSFYNNEISEKSEIFDDQFSVERPDGSNFTLKIRSTKLEDSAMYFCASSRASGEETQYFGPGTRLLVL.